This is a list of T cell receptor beta chains from one sample in a study of CD8 T cells in ankylosing spondylitis. TCRdb re-analysed the 5' RACE reads in MiXCR, keeping a single row per CDR3 protein. The sample consists of roughly 300,000 distinct CDR3 sequences, roughly 8% of them appearing once. The specimen sequenced was blood, either unsorted or a sorted T cell fraction (not recorded which). The receptors were gathered from a male donor with ankylosing spondylitis. CDR3s include the opening cysteine and the closing phenylalanine or tryptophan. Fields, in order: D gene, J gene, clone size, V gene, CDR3 protein, CDR3 DNA. A D gene is named only where the DNA matches it firmly. For some rows the clone size is stated as once, few or many, or as a class when expanded; others skip it.

- | TRBJ2-3 | few | TRBV15 | CATSASRDQIRYMVTTKDTQYF | TGTGCCACCAGCGCCAGCAGAGATCAGATTCGGTATATGGTGACTACGAAAGATACGCAGTATTTT
TRBD2 | TRBJ2-1 | - | TRBV24-1 | CATSDSTSGRAGEQFF | TGTGCCACCAGTGACTCCACTAGCGGGAGGGCCGGTGAGCAGTTCTTC
- | TRBJ2-7 | few | TRBV20-1 | CSLAGPGGYEQYF | TGCAGCCTAGCCGGCCCCGGCGGCTACGAGCAGTACTTC
- | TRBJ2-7 | many | TRBV27 | CASSSFIGSAYEQYF | TGTGCCAGCAGTTCCTTTATCGGGAGTGCTTACGAGCAGTACTTC
TRBD2 | TRBJ2-1 | few | TRBV20-1 | CSASSRERAYNEQFF | TGCAGTGCTAGCTCGCGGGAGCGGGCCTACAATGAGCAGTTCTTC
TRBD2 | TRBJ2-4 | - | TRBV11-2 | CASSLDRLVGGRGKNIQYF | TGTGCCAGCAGCTTAGATCGACTGGTGGGCGGGAGAGGCAAAAACATTCAGTACTTC
TRBD2 | TRBJ2-1 | few | TRBV6-1 | CASRKASGHRNEQFF | TGTGCCAGCAGAAAGGCTAGCGGACACCGCAATGAGCAGTTCTTC
- | TRBJ1-5 | many | TRBV20-1 | CSARDRGGAGQPQHF | TGCAGTGCTAGAGATCGGGGGGGGGCGGGACAGCCCCAGCATTTT
TRBD2 | TRBJ2-1 | - | TRBV4-1 | CASSQLAGGVYNEQFF | TGCGCCAGCAGCCAGTTGGCGGGAGGGGTCTACAATGAGCAGTTCTTC
- | TRBJ2-5 | few | TRBV14 | CASSNGPTQYF | TGTGCCAGCAGCAATGGGCCAACCCAGTACTTC
TRBD2 | TRBJ2-1 | - | TRBV20-1 | CSARVAGNYNEQFF | TGCAGTGCTAGAGTAGCGGGGAACTACAATGAGCAGTTCTTC
- | TRBJ1-2 | many | TRBV5-1 | CASSLTGRDYGYTF | TGCGCCAGCAGTCTCACAGGGAGGGACTATGGCTACACCTTC
- | TRBJ2-5 | many | TRBV29-1 | CSVGGSREETQYF | TGCAGCGTTGGTGGGAGTAGGGAAGAGACCCAGTACTTC
- | TRBJ2-7 | - | TRBV10-3 | CAISTRVSYEQYF | TGTGCCATCAGTACTAGGGTCTCCTACGAGCAGTACTTC
TRBD2 | TRBJ2-1 | many | TRBV12-3/TRBV12-4 | CASSKPSGSGGNEQFF | TGTGCCAGCAGTAAGCCTAGCGGGAGCGGGGGTAATGAGCAGTTCTTC
TRBD2 | TRBJ2-7 | few | TRBV20-1 | CSARAYTSGRTFIPYEQYF | TGCAGTGCTAGAGCCTATACTAGCGGGAGGACCTTTATTCCCTACGAGCAGTACTTC
TRBD1 | TRBJ1-5 | many | TRBV12-3/TRBV12-4 | CASSLGQGGQPQHF | TGTGCCAGCAGTCTTGGACAGGGAGGGCAGCCCCAGCATTTT
- | TRBJ2-2 | - | TRBV20-1 | CSAAAHVPGSCFF | -
- | TRBJ2-4 | - | TRBV20-1 | CSASRNRDRGAKNIQYF | TGCAGTGCTAGCCGAAACAGGGATCGAGGAGCCAAAAACATTCAGTACTTC
- | TRBJ1-1 | few | TRBV3-1 | CASSQQGMNTEAFF | TGTGCCAGCAGCCAACAGGGAATGAACACTGAAGCTTTCTTT
- | TRBJ2-2 | many | TRBV29-1 | CSGRTAASTGELFF | TGCAGCGGTAGGACAGCGGCAAGCACCGGGGAGCTGTTTTTT
TRBD2 | TRBJ2-1 | - | TRBV15 | CATSGSTLAGGVEQFF | TGTGCCACCAGCGGATCCACACTAGCGGGAGGGGTTGAGCAGTTCTTC
TRBD2 | TRBJ2-7 | - | TRBV11-2 | CASSLTGGLVSYEQYF | TGTGCCAGCAGCCTCACGGGGGGGCTAGTCTCCTACGAGCAGTACTTC
TRBD2 | TRBJ2-5 | many | TRBV18 | CASSPRTSGSTGQETQYF | TGTGCCAGCTCACCTAGGACTAGCGGGAGTACAGGCCAAGAGACCCAGTACTTC
TRBD2 | TRBJ2-7 | - | TRBV15 | CATSRDERGPGGEQYF | TGTGCCACCAGCAGAGATGAGCGGGGGCCCGGGGGAGAGCAGTACTTC
- | TRBJ1-6 | few | TRBV20-1 | CSAGGGDSPLHF | TGCAGTGCCGGAGGGGGGGATTCACCCCTCCACTTT
- | TRBJ2-7 | few | TRBV5-1 | CASSYASASYEQYF | TGCGCCAGCAGCTACGCTAGCGCGTCCTACGAGCAGTACTTC
- | TRBJ2-2 | few | TRBV2 | CASTMTDNTGELFF | TGTGCCAGCACAATGACAGACAACACCGGGGAGCTGTTTTTT
- | TRBJ2-7 | - | TRBV5-1 | CASSVSGGVISEQYF | TGCGCCAGCAGCGTATCAGGAGGGGTTATATCCGAGCAGTACTTC
TRBD2 | TRBJ2-1 | few | TRBV3-1 | CASTRMASGSGEQFF | TGTGCCAGCACCAGAATGGCTAGCGGGTCCGGTGAGCAGTTCTTC
- | TRBJ2-7 | - | TRBV19 | CASTTRGNEQYF | TGTGCCAGTACGACCCGGGGTAACGAGCAGTACTTC
- | TRBJ1-1 | - | TRBV9 | CASSVALDSEAFF | TGTGCCAGCAGCGTAGCCCTCGACAGTGAAGCTTTCTTT
- | TRBJ1-1 | few | TRBV7-2 | CASSPRDVWEAFF | TGTGCCAGCAGCCCCAGGGACGTATGGGAGGCTTTCTTT
- | TRBJ1-2 | - | TRBV9 | CASSVDSGRIYGYTF | TGTGCCAGCAGCGTAGATTCAGGGCGCATCTATGGCTACACCTTC
- | TRBJ2-1 | - | TRBV10-3 | CAISPGEGNEQFF | TGTGCCATCAGTCCGGGAGAAGGGAATGAGCAGTTCTTC
TRBD2 | TRBJ2-1 | - | TRBV3-1 | CASSPRDYPEQFF | TGTGCCAGCAGCCCCCGGGACTATCCTGAGCAGTTCTTC
TRBD1 | TRBJ2-7 | - | TRBV6-5 | CASSYVRQGLVSYEQYF | TGTGCCAGCAGTTACGTCCGACAGGGTCTTGTATCCTACGAGCAGTACTTC
- | TRBJ2-2 | many | TRBV4-1 | CASSPEGLNTGELFF | TGCGCCAGCAGCCCTGAGGGATTGAACACCGGGGAGCTGTTTTTT
- | TRBJ2-3 | - | TRBV27 | CASSLSSYLQGTSTDTQYF | TGTGCCAGCAGTTTATCATCCTATCTACAGGGGACTAGCACAGATACGCAGTATTTT
- | TRBJ2-3 | - | TRBV5-1 | CASSLEQSGTDTQYF | TGCGCCAGCAGCTTGGAACAGAGCGGCACAGATACGCAGTATTTT
TRBD1 | TRBJ2-1 | many | TRBV29-1 | CSAGTGVLRYNEQFF | TGCAGCGCCGGGACAGGGGTGTTACGCTACAATGAGCAGTTCTTC